A selection of T cell receptor beta chains follows, all from one sample in a study of T cell responses to AZD1222 COVID-19 vaccine. TCRdb keeps only in-frame clones here, not all; method: immunoSEQ multiplex PCR. The sample yields 150,000 or so clones, about nine tenths seen once. The sample consisted of peripheral blood, taken on day 0 of AZD1222 vaccination. These receptors originate from an adult in good health. Both conserved end residues are part of each CDR3. Clone size appears in some rows only: once, few, many, or a class for an expanded clone.

v_call clone_size cdr3_aa
TRBV3-1/TRBV3-2 once CASSHQDSYGGYTF
TRBV5-1 . CASSSQGAGQETQYF
TRBV18 . CASSLPGGPYNEQFF
TRBV7-2 . CASSLVGGGYYNEQFF
TRBV12-3/TRBV12-4 . CASSLPRAEAFF
TRBV6-6 once CASSPKRTADEQYF
TRBV18 . CASSPQTTNEAFF
TRBV18 . CASSPGVGQPQHF
TRBV2 once CASSERGTSLSPQHF
TRBV9 . CASSVEGGRAPLHF
TRBV7-2 . CASSLAYGGRGNEQFF
TRBV23-1 . CASSHPPRTEAFF
TRBV10-3 few CATRGESNEKLFF
TRBV6-5 . CASSISTGTEAFF
TRBV5-4 . CASSLALYGYTF
TRBV7-2 . CASSPRQGTNEKLFF
TRBV7-2 . CASSSGNNYGYTF
TRBV14 . CASSQGREKLFF
TRBV7-2 . CASSSYRETGGYTF
TRBV6-1 . CASSEAGTGIDYGYTF
TRBV6-2/TRBV6-3 . CASSYGQDGYTF
TRBV19 . CASSIQAEAFF
TRBV6-5 . CASSWDGPYEQYF
TRBV6-5 once CASSGWGGKETQYF
TRBV7-2 . CASSWGTGGFYEQYF
TRBV6-4 once CASRGWGHPSSGPQETQYF
TRBV5-1 . CASQTQGAWETQYF
TRBV5-8 . CASSSGESSYNEQFF
TRBV5-4 . CASSLQGGDGYTF
TRBV5-1 . CASSRQASSYNSPLHF
TRBV7-2 . CASTIQPRGHLTDTQYF
TRBV27 . CASSFQKGGEQYF
TRBV4-3 . CASRRGGLTGELFF
TRBV27 . CASSHWTGRIAEAFF
TRBV4-3 . CASSRDRDSYYNEQFF
TRBV6-5 . CASSTLGGTQYF
TRBV5-8 once CASSLGTGNLNEKLFF
TRBV5-1 . CASSGTVDTEAFF
TRBV15 . CATSRAGELFF
TRBV27 . CASSVNRGLYGYTF
TRBV9 . CASSPRGSGVTGELFF
TRBV6-5 . CASSYGGGRETQYF